Below, 15 T cell receptor beta chains from the same sample are listed, as sequenced in a study of cytomegalovirus exposure and HLA in healthy donors. Researchers ran the PCR with 60 Vbeta and 13 Jbeta primers. Only in-frame clones appear in the TCRdb table, and some are missing; sequencing was by immunoSEQ multiplex PCR. The sample shows some 190,000 clones, about 82% of them seen only once. The sample taken for sequencing was PBMCs. All receptors come from a woman in her thirties in good health and CMV-seronegative.

The rearrangement uses TRBV7-3 and TRBJ2-1; 7 bases align to TRBD1. The germline CDR1 and CDR2 sequences are SGHTA and FQGTGA. The V gene end was trimmed by 5 bases and the J gene end by 6 bases; junction bases not matched to a gene: 7. The CDR3 is 14 amino acids. This chain's CDR3 is CASSPRGQFNEQFF. CDR3 bases: TGTGCCAGCAGCCCCCGGGGACAGTTCAATGAGCAGTTCTTC.

This chain connects TRBV9 to TRBJ1-5; perhaps TRBD1 as D (5 bases). The germline gives CDR1 SGDLS, CDR2 YYNGEE. V lost 0 bases and J 0 bases, leaving 7 bases between the germline ends. This CDR3 is built from 15 residues. CDR3 amino acids: CASSVEGNSNQPQHF. CDR3 in DNA: TGTGCCAGCAGCGTAGAGGGGAATAGCAATCAGCCCCAGCATTTT.

The chain couples TRBV6-5 to TRBJ1-4; possible D gene TRBD1, 6 bases. The CDR3 runs 15 residues. CDR1 is MNHEY and CDR2 is SVGAGI in the germline V gene. V shed 5 bases and J shed 7 bases, with 17 bases lying between them. In DNA, the CDR3 is TGTGCCAGCAGTATGCGTGGGGGGGCTCGTGAAAAACTGTTTTTT. It encodes CASSMRGGAREKLFF.

This chain connects TRBV6-6 to TRBJ1-1; no clear D. Germline V gene lookup returns CDR1 MNHNY and CDR2 SVGAGI (reference sequence). The ends were cut back, 7 bases at V and 7 bases at J, with 19 bases in the middle. This CDR3 is 14 amino acids long. The CDR3 is CASTPPPVSNEAFF. The CDR3, as DNA: TGTGCCAGCACCCCCCCGCCGGTATCTAATGAAGCTTTCTTT.

The chain employs TRBV19 and TRBJ2-2; possible D gene TRBD1, 7 bases. V lost 4 bases, J lost 8 bases, and 11 bases lay in between. Germline V gives CDR1 LNHDA, CDR2 SQIVND (reference sequence). This CDR3 is 13 amino acids long. DNA for the CDR3: TGTGCCAGTAGTACCAGGGGGGCTGGGGAGCTGTTTTTT. Translating gives CASSTRGAGELFF.

This clone turned up a few times. The V and J genes are TRBV4-3 and TRBJ2-1; no firm D call. Trimming removed 0 bases at V and 4 bases at J, with 10 bases between. The CDR3 is 15 residues long. Germline V lookup: CDR1 LGHNA, CDR2 YSLEER. The CDR3 loop is CASSQDEEVYNEQFF. CDR3 sequence (DNA): TGCGCCAGCAGCCAAGATGAGGAAGTTTACAATGAGCAGTTCTTC.

The chain is built from TRBV6-1 and TRBJ1-5; 11 bases fit TRBD1. CDR1 and CDR2 (germline): MNHNS, SASEGT. The CDR3 extends over 15 amino acids. The J segment lost 2 bases and the V segment lost 4 bases, leaving 1 base of the junction unmatched. The CDR3 DNA reads TGTGCCAGCAGTGGGGGACAGGGGGGCAATCAGCCCCAGCATTTT. Its translation: CASSGGQGGNQPQHF.

CDR3: CASSQPLGRGNTEAFF. In DNA, the CDR3 is TGTGCCAGCAGCCAACCACTGGGCAGGGGCAACACTGAAGCTTTCTTT. The J gene is TRBJ1-1, the V gene TRBV14; tentative D call: TRBD1 (6 bases). CDR3 length: 16 amino acids. V lost 2 bases and J lost 2, with 15 bases in between. The germline V gene encodes CDR1 SGHDN and CDR2 FVKESK.

This sequence joins TRBV6-1 and TRBJ2-6; TRBD2 might be the D (5 bases). The CDR3 extends over 15 amino acids. CDR1 is MNHNS and CDR2 is SASEGT in the germline V gene. Trimming removed 1 base from V and 2 bases from J, with 6 bases in between. CDR3 in DNA: TGTGCCAGCAGTGAAGGGGGAGCTGGGGCCAACGTCCTGACTTTC. Translating it yields CASSEGGAGANVLTF.

The rearrangement uses TRBV7-2 and TRBJ1-2, with 7 positions matching TRBD1. The V and J ends lost 5 bases and 6 bases, in that order; junction bases with no gene match: 6. Germline assignment: CDR1 SGHTA and CDR2 FQGNSA. CDR3 length equals 13 residues. CDR3 protein: CASSQRQGNGYTF. The CDR3 nucleotides are TGTGCCAGCAGCCAGCGACAGGGTAATGGCTACACCTTC.

The V gene is TRBV7-3, the J gene TRBJ1-1; 7 bases agree with TRBD1. The CDR3 has 13 residues. The germline V gene encodes CDR1 SGHTA and CDR2 FQGTGA. V was pared by 5 bases and J by 5 bases, with 5 bases of the junction left unmatched. CDR3 DNA sequence: TGTGCCAGCAGCATTGCAGGGGGAACTGAAGCTTTCTTT. It is translated as CASSIAGGTEAFF.

V is TRBV2 and J is TRBJ2-7, with D possibly TRBD2 on 6 matching bases. In germline, CDR1 is SNHLY, CDR2 FYNNEI. V lost 5 bases and J lost 0, with 11 bases in between. The CDR3 sequence is 14 residues long. For the CDR3, the DNA is TGTGCCAGCAGTTTTACCGGGAGCTCCTACGAGCAGTACTTC. It specifies CASSFTGSSYEQYF.

Only a few counts were recorded for this clone. Other DNA sequences from this sample encode an identical CDR3 as well. The J gene is TRBJ1-6, the V gene TRBV2; D is perhaps TRBD1 (5 bases). The CDR3 consists of 15 residues. Germline-derived CDR1 and CDR2 are SNHLY and FYNNEI. Trimming pared 5 bases from V and 5 bases from J, leaving 13 bases between. This chain's CDR3 is CASSYVQDNNSPLHF. The CDR3 coding sequence is TGTGCCAGCAGTTATGTACAGGATAATAATTCACCCCTCCACTTT.

The gene calls are TRBV19 and TRBJ1-2; 8 bases fit TRBD1. The CDR3 is 14 residues long. Losses at the gene ends were 7 bases for V and 2 bases for J; bases not matched to a gene: 6. Germline V gene sequence: CDR1 LNHDA, CDR2 SQIVND (reference sequence). CDR3 amino acids: CASKTGEVNYGYTF. DNA for the CDR3: TGTGCCAGTAAGACAGGGGAAGTAAACTATGGCTACACCTTC.

The chain recombines TRBV18 with TRBJ2-1; 10 bases are shared with TRBD1. Germline V gene lookup returns CDR1 KGHSH and CDR2 LQKENI. V was pared by 3 bases and J by 3 bases, with 2 bases of the junction left unmatched. This CDR3 is built from 15 residues. The CDR3 loop reads CASSPRTGGYNEQFF. The CDR3 bases are TGTGCCAGCTCACCTAGGACAGGGGGCTACAATGAGCAGTTCTTC.